The source of this TCR beta chain is a study of blood T cells in healthy people across ages. CDR1 MDHEN and CDR2 SYDVKM come from the germline V gene. CDR3 size: 17 residues. The V gene lost 10 bases and the J gene lost 0 bases, with 24 bases spanning the gap. Study-wide results and limits: Diversity figures based on one million T cells were deemed too low. Unsorted PBMCs ruled out conclusive naive versus antigen-experienced comparison.

Note on this clonotype: Its antigen is undetermined.

Alongside a J-beta primer mix, a sample-barcoded 5' primer served in a second PCR lasting roughly 7 to 11 cycles. One entry per CDR3 protein results from TCRdb running MiXCR on the 5' RACE reads. The data show 800,000 to 1,000,000 distinct CDR3 sequences, with under 50% seen just once and roughly an eighth held by the top ten. This clonotype was obtained from a man aged 25-40 years in good health. The chain couples TRBV28 to TRBJ2-5; D is perhaps TRBD1 or TRBD2 (6 bases each). Sequenced: blood. The CDR3 nucleotides are TGTGCCACCCACAGCCAGGTCCTAGGGGGGTACCAAGAGACCCAGTACTTC. This gives the protein CATHSQVLGGYQETQYF.